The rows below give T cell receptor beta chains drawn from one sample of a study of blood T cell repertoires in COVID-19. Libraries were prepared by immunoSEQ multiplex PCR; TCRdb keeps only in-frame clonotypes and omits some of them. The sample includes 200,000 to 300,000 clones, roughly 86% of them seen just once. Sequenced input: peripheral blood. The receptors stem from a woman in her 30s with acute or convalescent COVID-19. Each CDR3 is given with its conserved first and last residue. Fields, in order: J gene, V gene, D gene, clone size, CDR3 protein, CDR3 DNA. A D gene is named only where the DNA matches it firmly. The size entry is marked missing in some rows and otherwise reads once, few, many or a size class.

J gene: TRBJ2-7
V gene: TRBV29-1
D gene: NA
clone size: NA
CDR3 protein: CSVEDASGTTYEQYF
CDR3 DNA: TGCAGCGTTGAAGATGCCAGCGGCACGACCTACGAGCAGTACTTC

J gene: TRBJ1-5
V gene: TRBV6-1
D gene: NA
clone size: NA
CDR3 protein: CASSEAVNQPQHF
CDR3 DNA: TGTGCCAGCAGTGAAGCTGTAAATCAGCCCCAGCATTTT

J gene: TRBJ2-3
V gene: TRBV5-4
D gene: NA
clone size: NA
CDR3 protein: CASRSYSLADTQYF
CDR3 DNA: TGTGCCAGCAGGAGCTACAGCTTGGCAGATACGCAGTATTTT

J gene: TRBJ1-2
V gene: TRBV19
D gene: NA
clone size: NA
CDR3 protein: CATTQGVHGYTF
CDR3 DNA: TGTGCCACTACTCAGGGTGTGCATGGCTACACCTTC

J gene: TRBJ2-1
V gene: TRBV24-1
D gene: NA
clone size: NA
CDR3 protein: CATSDRTARSYNEQFF
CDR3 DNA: TGTGCCACCAGTGACCGGACTGCCCGGTCCTACAATGAGCAGTTCTTC

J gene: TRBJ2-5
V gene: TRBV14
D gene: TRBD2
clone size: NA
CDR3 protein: CASSPIAGGAETQYF
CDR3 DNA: TGTGCCAGCAGCCCGATAGCGGGAGGGGCGGAGACCCAGTACTTC

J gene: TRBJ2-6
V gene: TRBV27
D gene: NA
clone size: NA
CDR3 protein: CASSIGQGGSGANVLTF
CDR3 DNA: TGTGCCAGCAGCATTGGACAGGGAGGGTCTGGGGCCAACGTCCTGACTTTC

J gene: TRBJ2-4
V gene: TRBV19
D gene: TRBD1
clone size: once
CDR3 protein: CASSTDRGNIQYF
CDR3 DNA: TGTGCCAGTAGTACTGACAGGGGAAACATTCAGTACTTC

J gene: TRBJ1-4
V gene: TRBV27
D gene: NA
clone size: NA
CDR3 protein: CASSSAGEKLFF
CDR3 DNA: TGTGCCAGCAGTTCAGCCGGGGAAAAACTGTTTTTT

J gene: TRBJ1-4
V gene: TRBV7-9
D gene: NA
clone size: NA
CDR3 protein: CASSLVGGYATNEKLFF
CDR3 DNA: TGTGCCAGCAGCTTAGTAGGCGGATATGCAACTAATGAAAAACTGTTTTTT

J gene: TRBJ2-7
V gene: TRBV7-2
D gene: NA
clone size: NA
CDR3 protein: CASSLDGTELQYF
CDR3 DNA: TGTGCCAGCAGCTTAGACGGAACAGAGCTACAGTACTTC